The source of this T cell receptor beta chain is a study of cytomegalovirus exposure and HLA in healthy donors (dated by TCRdb to about 2017). Notes on the research overall: An earlier analysis of 587 of the donors reported 276 Gb of sequence data and around 110 million unique TCR beta sequences obtained from approximately 180 million T cells. Roughly 300 gigabases of sequencing data and approximately 80 million unique TCR sequences were included in an early release covering about 700 HLA-typed donors. Among the approximately 400 genotyped donors, around 81% belonged to the genetic ancestry cluster associated with self-reported Caucasian donors. The study aimed to test whether cataloging public T cell receptors could reveal signatures of past pathogen exposure. The study profiled the T cell repertoires of fewer than 850 subjects by immunosequencing and related them to cytomegalovirus serostatus. A separate validation cohort of 90 to 150 different subjects was used in addition to the 666-subject first cohort. To predict cytomegalovirus infection status, the study brought together high-throughput TCR immunosequencing, statistical association of individual TCRs with disease status, and machine learning. To study patterns of TCR occurrence, a later analysis re-analyzed previously published TCR beta repertoires from more than 550 donors and added high-resolution HLA genotyping. The later analysis used no new phenotypic data to find candidate immune exposures, relying instead on TCR beta sequences and their occurrence across donors. An earlier analysis of about 620 of the donors applied high-throughput TCR beta sequencing to assess whether each TCR beta V gene segment acted as functional or pseudogenic. Donor age, sex, ethnicity and CMV serostatus were collected together with the repertoire data. In a later genetic analysis, genome-wide SNP genotypes for about 55% of the 666 donors were used, and that subset was treated as a discovery cohort. All discovery cohort repertoires had been generated using a single sequencing platform. Both class I and class II loci were covered by HLA typing, at four-digit resolution. Typing coverage differed by locus: A, B, C, DRB1 and DQB1 were typed in about 620-630 donors, DQA1 in roughly 510, DPA1 in some 600, and DPB1 in approximately 450. About five DR-DQ haplotypes were treated as single units for association and clustering because of strong linkage in the cohort. Among about 410 genotyped donors of the cohort, an average of approximately 240,000 unique TCR beta nucleotide sequences was sequenced per donor, of which about 20% were non-productive. Overall study outcomes, separate from this receptor: Because HLA typing was unavailable for some donors at each locus, only the typed subset was used in association tests. According to a later genetic analysis, donors in an Asian-associated ancestry cluster had fewer N-insertions in productive TCRs than the approximately 650-donor mean. In a later analysis, TCR association rates were found to vary across HLA loci, with the most associated TCRs seen for DRB1 alleles and the fewest for HLA-C alleles. A later genetic analysis associated a missense DCLRE1C variant with V-gene and J-gene trimming of TCR beta chains, and an independent cohort replicated the association. When HLA alleles, especially DR and DQ, strongly co-occurred, TCR associations were difficult to assign to individual alleles. An earlier analysis of 587 of the donors showed that most TCR beta V segments appeared in productive rearrangements either about 90% or about 30% of the time, which broadly matched IMGT annotations. Specific HLA alleles were associated with roughly 17,000 TCR beta sequences at a false discovery rate of 0.05 in a later analysis. According to a later analysis, parvovirus B19, influenza, CMV and Epstein-Barr virus appeared linked to several top co-occurrence clusters. For the cohort, immune exposure information was limited to CMV serostatus. Presence/absence analyses assumed roughly uniform sequencing depth across donors, an assumption that may not hold. The sequencing pipeline was judged likely to have produced a cluster of highly shared sequence variants as a technical artifact. In vitro tests confirmed that three of the cytomegalovirus-associated TCR beta chains recognize cytomegalovirus antigens. A further reported finding was that TCR beta sequences accurately predicted the HLA-A and HLA-B alleles for most subjects in the first cohort. The classifier was reported to diagnose cytomegalovirus status with high specificity and sensitivity in both the original cohort and the validation cohort. This cohort had only TCR beta chains sequenced, and the lack of alpha or paired-chain data limited which features could be detected. In the study, around 150 TCR beta chains were listed as associated with cytomegalovirus. Because counts were too low, approximately 18 rarely observed V segments, including chromosome 9 orphons, were excluded from the earlier analysis of 587 of the donors. Most TCR sequences were seen in very few donors, while some public TCRs were found in many individuals. A later analysis found that most CMV-associated TCR beta chains appeared HLA-restricted, with HLA associations seemingly driven largely by CMV exposure. Linkage disequilibrium might explain the correlated functional status among segregating V segments, but an unknown experimental factor could not be excluded. According to the authors, the approach could potentially be generalized to other disease states and immunological phenotypes. In a later analysis, HLA-associated TCR beta chains showed more clonal expansion and lower generation probabilities than non-associated chains that were equally common.

Concerning this clone itself: Its antigen specificity is not known. Base qualities are not provided; no much larger clone lies one nucleotide away.

Library preparation employed the immunoSEQ multiplex PCR assay. For the multiplex PCR, a mixture combining 60 forward primers for TCR Vbeta segments and 13 reverse primers for TCR Jbeta segments was used. A multiplex PCR assay on genomic DNA amplified the CDR3 region of rearranged TCR beta genes. The Illumina HiSeq System was used to sequence the amplified TCR beta libraries as 87-base-pair reads. Per the source publication's procedure: Across the 500 to 700 repertoires, a later analysis counted 80 million or so unique TCR beta chains, 9.5 million to 12 million of which were shared by at least two donors. A nearest-neighbor algorithm error-corrected the raw reads and collapsed the reads into unique sequences, merging closely related sequences to remove PCR and sequencing errors. CDR3 sequences were aligned to IMGT reference sequences to assign V, D and J gene segments. For a sequence to be retained, at least a six-nucleotide match to both a V gene segment and a J gene segment was required. Rearrangements were classified as productive when the CDR3 lacked stop codons and remained in frame with V and J, and all other rearrangements were classified as non-productive. Following IMGT convention, CDR3 was defined as the stretch from the second conserved V-encoded cysteine to the conserved J-encoded phenylalanine. Sequences without an unambiguous match to a single V gene segment were excluded from the earlier analysis of 587 of the donors. In an earlier analysis of 450 to 750 of the donors, a V segment was called functional when productive rearrangements were above 56.7%, and segregating when the standard deviation between donors exceeded 5%. A statistical classification framework was developed to diagnose cytomegalovirus status using the catalog of TCR beta chain sequences. A later analysis assigned V and J genes by comparing TCR nucleotide sequences with IMGT/GENE-DB human TR gene sequences. In a later analysis, CDR3 sequences and most-parsimonious VDJ recombination scenarios were assigned using the TCRdist pipeline. In a later analysis, each TCR beta chain was defined by its CDR3 amino acid sequence together with its V-gene family, and reads lacking a unique V-gene family were excluded. In a later analysis, around 650 highly shared, low-generation-probability nucleotide sequences were removed to address suspected cross-contamination and a sequencing artifact. A later analysis calculated a clonal expansion index for each public chain from normalized within-repertoire ranks of inferred template counts. Generation probabilities in a later analysis came from a VDJ recombination model fitted to out-of-frame rearrangements, and those results were checked against IGoR. In a later analysis, TCR-TCR, TCR-HLA and TCR-CMV co-occurrence was scored with hypergeometric tests, and a repertoire-size bias correction was applied to TCR pairs. False discovery rates were estimated in a later analysis by permuting HLA or CMV assignments 20 times. In a later analysis, co-occurring TCRs were grouped with DBSCAN, and TCRdist sequence similarity was added when clustering was performed within HLA-allele-positive subsets. For co-occurrence clustering, repertoires with fewer than 30,000 or more than 120,000 public chains were excluded, along with 5 or 6 repertoires with anomalous nucleotide sharing. TCRdb took this table from immuneACCESS and kept in-frame rearrangements with V and J called. Such tables lack part of the clones; where checked against another copy, unresolved V genes explain under half of the gap, and the rest is unexplained. V and J calls plus clone size are reproduced from that table; the DNA served to infer D and trimming. Within this sample are some 170,000 clones, with roughly 80% of them counted one time only. The ten largest make up roughly 9.7% of the sample.

The cohort comprised some 680 healthy bone marrow donors. At the time of sampling, all cohort members were nominally healthy, though unrecorded immune exposures were likely present. The donor tested CMV seropositive and was one of the 289 seropositive cohort members. Each donor provided a peripheral blood sample, and peripheral blood mononuclear cells were used for TCR beta sequencing. The Qiagen DNeasy Blood Extraction Kit was used to extract genomic DNA from the blood cell samples. This sequence originates from a man aged 18 to 30 in good health and CMV-seropositive. Source material: PBMCs.

The CDR3 region reads CASSSTGTGNTGELFF. Here is the DNA: TGTGCCAGCAGTTCAACCGGGACAGGGAACACCGGGGAGCTGTTTTTT. Here the chain combines TRBV25-1 and TRBJ2-2; 8 junctional bases match TRBD1. The germline V gene provides CDR1 MGHDK and CDR2 SYGVNS. Here V drops 5 bases and J drops 1 base, and the junction holds 6 bases not matched to any gene. The CDR3, cysteine through phenylalanine, is 16 amino acids long. Only the CDR3 portion is preserved as DNA: 48 bases, with reading frame beginning at the first base.